This T cell receptor beta chain was identified during a study of early T cells in non-severe SARS-CoV-2 infection. Study at large: Sequenced bulk RNA came from whole blood that was unsorted, and chains were unpaired.

About this clonotype itself: Its target is unknown.

Study results and limitations: The matching step, a VDJdb search, favored anti-spike CD8 responses and missed private and CD4 specificities.

Unmatched junction bases numbered 7, after V lost 1 base and J lost 0 bases. CDR3 size: 18 residues. The germline V gene has CDR1 SEHNR and CDR2 FQNEAQ (reference sequence). Individual cDNA molecules each received unique molecular identifiers attached to them. TCRdb re-called the 5' RACE reads with MiXCR, one entry per CDR3 protein. Among some 30,000 distinct CDR3 sequences listed, over 6.5% were seen once. The clonotype comes from an adult who was a healthcare worker with PCR-confirmed SARS-CoV-2 infection or an uninfected control (not recorded which). Input material: whole blood. The chain recombines TRBV7-9 with TRBJ1-5; TRBD1 agrees at 9 bases. The CDR3, as DNA: TGTGCCAGCAGCTTAGGGCGGACAGGGGATGATAGCAATCAGCCCCAGCATTTT. The encoded protein is CASSLGRTGDDSNQPQHF.